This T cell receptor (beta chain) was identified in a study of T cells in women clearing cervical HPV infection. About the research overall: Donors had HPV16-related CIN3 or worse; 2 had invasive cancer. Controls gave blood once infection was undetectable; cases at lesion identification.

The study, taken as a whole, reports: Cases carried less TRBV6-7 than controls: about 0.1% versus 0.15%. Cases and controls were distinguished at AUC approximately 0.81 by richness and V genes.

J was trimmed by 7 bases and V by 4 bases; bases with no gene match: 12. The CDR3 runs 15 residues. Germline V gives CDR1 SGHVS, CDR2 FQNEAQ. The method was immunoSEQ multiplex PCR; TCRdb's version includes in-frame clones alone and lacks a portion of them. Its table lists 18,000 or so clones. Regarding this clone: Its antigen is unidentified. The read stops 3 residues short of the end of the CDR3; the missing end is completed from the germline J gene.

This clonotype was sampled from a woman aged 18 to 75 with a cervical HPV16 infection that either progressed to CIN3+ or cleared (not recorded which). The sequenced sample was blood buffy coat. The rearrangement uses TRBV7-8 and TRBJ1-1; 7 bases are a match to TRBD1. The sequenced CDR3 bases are TGTGCCAGCAGCTCTCGACAGGGCTCAAGGGGTGAA. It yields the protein CASSSRQGSRGE. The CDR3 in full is CASSSRQGSRGEAFF.